This T cell receptor (beta chain) is drawn from a study of blood T cell repertoires in COVID-19. Study in general: Nucleic acid was either cDNA or gDNA, and it came from T cells, B-cell-depleted T cells, or PBMCs.

Germline V gene sequence: CDR1 KGHSH, CDR2 LQKENI. V lost 3 bases, J lost 8 bases, and 13 bases lay in between. The CDR3 covers 13 residues. Seattle-derived patients entered the study during active infection and were followed longitudinally. The assay was immunoSEQ multiplex PCR, and TCRdb's table has in-frame clones only and misses some. There are some 400,000 clones in the sample; around 87% occur only once, and 2.3% lies in the top ten. The V gene is TRBV18, the J gene TRBJ1-2; D perhaps matches TRBD1 (6 bases). This sequence was found in a woman aged 60-70 years with COVID-19, enrolled during active disease. Source material: peripheral blood. CDR3 nucleotides: TGTGCCAGCTCACCGGTACAGGGCGACGGCTACACCTTC. Translating it yields CASSPVQGDGYTF.